These 9 T cell receptor beta chains were sequenced from one sample in a study of identifying expanded T cells in peripheral blood. Repertoires were generated with immunoSEQ multiplex PCR, while TCRdb's copy carries only in-frame clones and drops some. The sample records tens of thousands of clones, roughly 90% being singletons. Sequencing was carried out using blood. The receptors were sampled from a person aged 18 to 75 in good health.

The chain has TRBV29-1 and TRBJ2-2, with 7 bases aligning to TRBD2. Germline-derived CDR1 and CDR2 are SQVTM and ANQGSEA. Germline trimming cut 6 bases from V and 2 bases from J; bases unmatched to any gene: 18. The CDR3 spans 18 residues. The CDR3 bases are TGCAGCGTCGGTTCCCTAGGTTTGGGGGGGGGTAACACCGGGGAGCTGTTTTTT. Translation: CSVGSLGLGGGNTGELFF.

This chain uses TRBV27 with TRBJ1-4, with D tentatively TRBD1 (5 bases). V was trimmed by 6 bases and J by 5 bases, leaving 10 bases between them. Germline CDR1 MNHEY, CDR2 SMNVEV (reference sequence). The CDR3 contains 13 residues. CDR3 protein: CASRGGRNEKLFF. CDR3 in DNA: TGTGCCAGCAGGGGGGGACGGAATGAAAAACTGTTTTTT.

The chain uses TRBV6-5 and TRBJ1-5; D ambiguous. Trimming took 5 bases from V and 7 from J, leaving 12 bases between them. This CDR3 has 13 amino acids. The germline V gene has CDR1 MNHEY and CDR2 SVGAGI. CDR3 nucleotides: TGTGCCAGCAGTGCCGGGGTAATACAGCCCCAGCATTTT. It encodes CASSAGVIQPQHF.

The genes are TRBV4-1 and TRBJ2-1; D perhaps matches TRBD2 (5 bases). V was trimmed by 4 bases and J by 4 bases, leaving 14 bases between them. Germline V gives CDR1 MGHRA, CDR2 YSYEKL. The CDR3 has 15 amino acids. The DNA for the CDR3 is TGCGCCAGCAGCCCCCTAGGCGGGTGGTACAATGAGCAGTTCTTC. This gives the protein CASSPLGGWYNEQFF.

This clone turned up a few times. The genes are TRBV7-2 and TRBJ2-7; TRBD2 matches at 8 bases. Germline V lookup: CDR1 SGHTA, CDR2 FQGNSA. Trimming removed 7 bases from V and 1 base from J; junction bases left unmatched: 6. The CDR3 is 14 residues long. The CDR3 DNA reads as TGTGCCAGCAAGATCGGGGGGGCGTCCTACGAGCAGTACTTC. Amino acid sequence: CASKIGGASYEQYF. Complete variable domain (other parts from reference TRBV7-2 and TRBJ2-7): GAGVSQSPSNKVTEKGKDVELRCDPISGHTALYWYRQSLGQGLEFLIYFQGNSAPDKSGLPSDRFSAERTGGSVSTLTIQRTQQEDSAVYLCASKIGGASYEQYFGPGTRLTVT.

CDR3 nucleotides: TGTGCCAGCACCCTTGACTATCCCGGGGAGCTGTTTTTT. Amino acids: CASTLDYPGELFF. This chain connects TRBV6-1 to TRBJ2-2; maybe TRBD2 (5 bases). This CDR3 spans 13 amino acids. Trimming left V 7 bases short and J 6 bases short, with 12 bases between. Germline V CDR1 and CDR2: MNHNS, SASEGT.

The chain employs TRBV6-4 and TRBJ2-7, with 9 bases matching TRBD2. Germline V lookup: CDR1 MRHNA, CDR2 SNTAGT. The V gene end was trimmed by 3 bases and the J gene end by 6 bases; junction bases not matched to a gene: 3. CDR3 size: 13 residues. DNA for the CDR3: TGTGCCAGCAGTGAGCTAGCGGGAAGCGAGCAGTACTTC. Translation gives CASSELAGSEQYF.

The rearrangement uses TRBV27 and TRBJ2-3; 8 nucleotides match TRBD2. The V and J ends lost 8 bases and 0 bases, in that order; junction bases with no gene match: 7. The CDR3 is made up of 15 amino acids. Germline CDR1 is MNHEY and CDR2 is SMNVEV (reference sequence). CDR3 loop: CASRAGGRSTDTQYF. The CDR3, as DNA: TGTGCCAGCCGGGCGGGGGGCCGAAGCACAGATACGCAGTATTTT.

This chain connects TRBV19 to TRBJ1-1; TRBD1 agrees at 7 bases. The CDR3 has 15 residues. Germline values: CDR1 LNHDA, CDR2 SQIVND (reference sequence). The J segment lost 3 bases and the V segment lost 5 bases, leaving 9 bases of the junction unmatched. CDR3 sequence reads: CASSSRGQVDTEAFF. The CDR3 DNA sequence: TGTGCCAGTAGTTCACGTGGACAGGTCGACACTGAAGCTTTCTTT. Full variable domain (outside the CDR3, taken from reference TRBV19 and TRBJ1-1): DGGITQSPKYLFRKEGQNVTLSCEQNLNHDAMYWYRQDPGQGLRLIYYSQIVNDFQKGDIAEGYSVSREKKESFPLTVTSAQKNPTAFYLCASSSRGQVDTEAFFGQGTRLTVV.